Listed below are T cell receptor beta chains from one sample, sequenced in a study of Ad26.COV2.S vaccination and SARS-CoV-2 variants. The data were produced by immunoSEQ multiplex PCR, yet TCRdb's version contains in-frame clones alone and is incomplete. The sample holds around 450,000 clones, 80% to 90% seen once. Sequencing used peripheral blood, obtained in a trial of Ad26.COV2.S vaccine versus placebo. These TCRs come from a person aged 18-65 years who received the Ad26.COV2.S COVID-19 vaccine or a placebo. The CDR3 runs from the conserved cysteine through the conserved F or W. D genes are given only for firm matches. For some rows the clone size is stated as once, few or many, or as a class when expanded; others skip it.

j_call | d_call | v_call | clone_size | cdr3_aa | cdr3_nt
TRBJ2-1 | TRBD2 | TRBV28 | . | CASSFLDSRNSGEFF | TGTGCCAGCAGTTTTCTGGACAGTCGAAATAGCGGGGAGTTCTTC
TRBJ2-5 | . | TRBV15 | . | CATSGLWGGADSQETQYF | TGTGCCACCAGCGGCCTGTGGGGCGGGGCCGACTCCCAAGAGACCCAGTACTTC
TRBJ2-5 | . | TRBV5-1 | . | CASSSHNQQETQYF | TGCGCCAGCAGCTCCCATAATCAACAAGAGACCCAGTACTTC
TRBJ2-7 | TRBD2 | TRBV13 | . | CASSGSGRGFEQYF | TGTGCCAGCAGCGGGTCGGGGCGGGGGTTCGAGCAGTACTTC
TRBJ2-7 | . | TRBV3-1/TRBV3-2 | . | CASSQGSSYSYEQYF | TGTGCCAGCAGCCAAGGCAGCAGCTACTCCTACGAGCAGTACTTC
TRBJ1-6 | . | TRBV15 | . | CATSRDRGDYNSPLHF | TGTGCCACCAGCAGAGATCGAGGGGATTATAATTCACCCCTCCACTTT
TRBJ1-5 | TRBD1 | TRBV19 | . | CASKQTGTGYSNQPQHF | TGTGCCAGCAAACAGACCGGGACAGGATATAGCAATCAGCCCCAGCATTTT
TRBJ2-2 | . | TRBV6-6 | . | CAIQWGGTGTGELFF | TGTGCCATACAGTGGGGCGGGACGGGCACCGGGGAGCTGTTTTTT
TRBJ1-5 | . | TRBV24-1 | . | CATSDLPENSNQPQHF | TGTGCCACCAGTGATTTACCAGAGAATAGCAATCAGCCCCAGCATTTT
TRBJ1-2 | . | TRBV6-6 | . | CASSDDGNYGYTF | TGTGCCAGCAGTGATGACGGAAACTATGGCTACACCTTC
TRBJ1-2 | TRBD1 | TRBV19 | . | CASSIGTGANYGYTF | TGTGCCAGTAGTATAGGGACAGGCGCTAACTATGGCTACACCTTC
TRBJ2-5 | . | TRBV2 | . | CASSEQPQETQYF | TGTGCCAGCAGTGAACAGCCCCAAGAGACCCAGTACTTC
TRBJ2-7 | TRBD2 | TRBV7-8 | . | CASSLRLGTSGYEQYF | TGTGCCAGCAGCTTAAGGCTTGGGACTAGCGGGTACGAGCAGTACTTC
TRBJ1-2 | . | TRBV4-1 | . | CASSQIQGESYGYTF | TGCGCCAGCAGCCAGATTCAAGGGGAAAGCTATGGCTACACCTTC
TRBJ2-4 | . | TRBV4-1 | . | CASSQDFIAGDYPQYF | TGCGCCAGCAGCCAAGATTTCATCGCAGGGGACTATCCTCAGTACTTC
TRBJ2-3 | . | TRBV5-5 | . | CASSFDGPRTDTQYF | TGTGCCAGCAGCTTTGACGGACCCCGCACAGATACGCAGTATTTT
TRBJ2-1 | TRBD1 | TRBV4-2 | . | CASSLQGLYNEQFF | TGTGCCAGCAGCCTACAGGGGCTTTACAATGAGCAGTTCTTC
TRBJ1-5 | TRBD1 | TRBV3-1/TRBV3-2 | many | CASSQDLTGGQPQHF | TGTGCCAGCAGCCAAGATCTTACAGGGGGTCAGCCCCAGCATTTT
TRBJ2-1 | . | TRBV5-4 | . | CASSSGQVDEQFF | TGTGCCAGCAGCTCCGGGCAAGTCGATGAGCAGTTCTTC
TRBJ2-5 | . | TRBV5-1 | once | CASSTGRAETQYF | TGCGCCAGCAGCACCGGACGGGCGGAGACCCAGTACTTC
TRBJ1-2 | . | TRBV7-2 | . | CASNVGGPYGYTF | TGTGCCAGCAACGTGGGCGGTCCCTATGGCTACACCTTC
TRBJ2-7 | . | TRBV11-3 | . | CASSLAPSAEQYF | TGTGCCAGCAGCTTAGCACCCTCGGCCGAGCAGTACTTC
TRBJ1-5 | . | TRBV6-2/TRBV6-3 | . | CASSPWGDNQPQHF | TGTGCCAGCAGCCCATGGGGGGACAATCAGCCCCAGCATTTT
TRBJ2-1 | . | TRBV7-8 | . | CASSLGTQSSYNEQFF | TGTGCCAGCAGCTTAGGGACCCAGAGCTCCTACAATGAGCAGTTCTTC
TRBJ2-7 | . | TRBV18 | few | CASSPGSYEQYF | TGTGCCAGCTCACCAGGGTCCTACGAGCAGTACTTC
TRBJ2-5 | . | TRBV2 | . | CASLTDDQETQYF | TGTGCCAGCCTTACAGATGATCAAGAGACCCAGTACTTC
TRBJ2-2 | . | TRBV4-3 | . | CASSQLSGLNTGELFF | TGCGCCAGCAGCCAATTGTCAGGGTTGAACACCGGGGAGCTGTTTTTT
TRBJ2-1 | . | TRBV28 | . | CASSWDQSSYNEQFF | TGTGCCAGCAGTTGGGACCAAAGCTCCTACAATGAGCAGTTCTTC
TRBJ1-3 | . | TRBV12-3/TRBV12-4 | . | CASGKSSGNTIYF | TGTGCCAGCGGAAAGAGCTCTGGAAACACCATATATTTT
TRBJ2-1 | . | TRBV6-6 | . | CASSPWGTSGANEQFF | TGTGCCAGCAGTCCCTGGGGGACCTCTGGGGCCAATGAGCAGTTCTTC
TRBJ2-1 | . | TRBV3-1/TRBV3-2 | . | CASSQSGQVDNEQFF | TGTGCCAGCAGCCAATCAGGGCAGGTCGACAATGAGCAGTTCTTC
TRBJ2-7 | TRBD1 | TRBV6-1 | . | CASSLGQNSYEQYF | TGTGCCAGCAGTTTGGGACAGAACTCCTACGAGCAGTACTTC
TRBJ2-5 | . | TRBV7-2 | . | CASSMKAGSGETQYF | TGTGCCAGCAGCATGAAAGCAGGGAGCGGAGAGACCCAGTACTTC
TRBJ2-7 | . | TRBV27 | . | CASSSDADEQYF | TGTGCCAGCAGTTCGGACGCAGACGAGCAGTACTTC
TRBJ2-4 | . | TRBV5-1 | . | CASSLEGQNIQYF | TGCGCCAGCAGCTTGGAGGGGCAAAACATTCAGTACTTC
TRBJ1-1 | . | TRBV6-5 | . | CASSYMSYTEAFF | TGTGCCAGCAGTTACATGTCGTACACTGAAGCTTTCTTT
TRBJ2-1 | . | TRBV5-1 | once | CASSPKLGGSYNEQFF | TGCGCCAGCAGCCCCAAACTAGGGGGTTCCTACAATGAGCAGTTCTTC
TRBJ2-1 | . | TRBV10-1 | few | CASSESRDLYNEQFF | TGCGCCAGCAGTGAGTCGAGGGACTTGTACAATGAGCAGTTCTTC
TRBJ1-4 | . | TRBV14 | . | CASSRALNEKLFF | TGTGCCAGCAGCCGAGCCCTTAATGAAAAACTGTTTTTT
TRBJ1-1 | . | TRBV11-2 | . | CASSFEWMNTEAFF | TGTGCCAGCAGCTTTGAGTGGATGAACACTGAAGCTTTCTTT
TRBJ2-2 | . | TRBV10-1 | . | CASSRGGTTGELFF | TGCGCCAGCAGCCGAGGGGGTACCACCGGGGAGCTGTTTTTT
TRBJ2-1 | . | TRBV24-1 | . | CATSALPGSSYNEQFF | TGTGCCACCAGTGCCTTACCGGGATCCTCCTACAATGAGCAGTTCTTC
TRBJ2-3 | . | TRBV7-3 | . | CASSLIPRLERVDTQYF | TGTGCCAGCAGCTTAATTCCTAGACTAGAAAGGGTAGATACGCAGTATTTT
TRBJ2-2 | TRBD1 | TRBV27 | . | CASGRQGRTGELFF | TGTGCCAGCGGGCGACAGGGTCGCACCGGGGAGCTGTTTTTT
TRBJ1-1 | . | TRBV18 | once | CASSPGAFNTEAFF | TGTGCCAGCTCACCAGGGGCATTCAACACTGAAGCTTTCTTT
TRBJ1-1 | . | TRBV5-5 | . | CASSFRPDTEAFF | TGTGCCAGCAGCTTCCGGCCCGACACTGAAGCTTTCTTT
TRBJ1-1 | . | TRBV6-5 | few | CASSTTVNTEAFF | TGTGCCAGCAGTACGACAGTAAACACTGAAGCTTTCTTT
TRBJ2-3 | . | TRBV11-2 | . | CASSLVPDTQYF | TGTGCCAGCAGCTTAGTTCCAGATACGCAGTATTTT
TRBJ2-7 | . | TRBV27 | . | CASGVGNFYEQYF | TGTGCCAGCGGGGTCGGAAACTTCTACGAGCAGTACTTC
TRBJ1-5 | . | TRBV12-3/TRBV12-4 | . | CASSSVGQPQHF | TGTGCCAGCAGTTCGGTCGGTCAGCCCCAGCATTTT
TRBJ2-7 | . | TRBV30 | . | CAWMGEISDEQYF | TGTGCCTGGATGGGGGAGATTAGTGACGAGCAGTACTTC
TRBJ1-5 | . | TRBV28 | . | CASSYIPPGVGNQPQHF | TGTGCCAGCAGTTATATACCCCCGGGAGTAGGTAATCAGCCCCAGCATTTT
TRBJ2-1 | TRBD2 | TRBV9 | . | CASSVRSSSGSVNPGEQFF | TGTGCCAGCAGCGTACGGTCGAGTAGCGGGAGCGTAAACCCAGGTGAGCAGTTCTTC
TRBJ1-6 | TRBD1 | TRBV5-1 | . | CASSYTGGSYNSPLHF | TGCGCCAGCAGCTACACAGGGGGCTCCTATAATTCACCCCTCCACTTT
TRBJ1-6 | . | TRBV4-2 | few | CASSQSPNSPLHF | TGTGCCAGCAGCCAAAGCCCGAATTCACCCCTCCACTTT
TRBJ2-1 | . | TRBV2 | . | CASSEATPLGEQFF | TGTGCCAGCAGCGAAGCCACCCCCTTGGGTGAGCAGTTCTTC
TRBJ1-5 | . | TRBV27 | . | CASSLRGRSNQPQHF | TGTGCCAGCAGTTTACGGGGAAGAAGCAATCAGCCCCAGCATTTT
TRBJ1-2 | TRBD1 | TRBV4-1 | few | CASSRGQGDGYTF | TGCGCCAGCAGCCGCGGACAGGGTGATGGCTACACCTTC
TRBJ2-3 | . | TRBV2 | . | CASRTDTDTQYF | TGTGCCAGTAGGACAGACACAGATACGCAGTATTTT
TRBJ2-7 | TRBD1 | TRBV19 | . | CASSRSGQAPYEQYF | TGTGCCAGTAGTCGGTCCGGACAGGCTCCCTACGAGCAGTACTTC